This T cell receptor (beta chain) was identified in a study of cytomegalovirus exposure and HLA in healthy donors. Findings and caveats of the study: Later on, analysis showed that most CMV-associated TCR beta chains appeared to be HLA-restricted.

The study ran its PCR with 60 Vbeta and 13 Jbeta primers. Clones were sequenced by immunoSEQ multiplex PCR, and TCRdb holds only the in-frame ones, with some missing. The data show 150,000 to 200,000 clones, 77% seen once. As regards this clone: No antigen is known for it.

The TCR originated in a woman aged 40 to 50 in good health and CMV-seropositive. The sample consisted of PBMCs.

The CDR3 nucleotides are TGTGCCAGCAGCCCCAGCGTGGTCGGGGGGGCCTCGACCCAGTACTTC. As protein: CASSPSVVGGASTQYF. V and J are TRBV7-2 and TRBJ2-5; 8 bases map to TRBD2. CDR1 SGHTA and CDR2 FQGNSA come from the germline V gene. The length of the CDR3 is 16 residues. After removal of 5 bases from V and 7 bases from J, the junction contained 15 bases not matched to a gene.